These 5 T cell receptor beta chains were all obtained from the same sample, sequenced in a study of T cell repertoires in cytomegalovirus infection. The antigens for these receptors are not known. In TCRdb, the reads were re-called with MiXCR into one record per CDR3 protein. The sample has about a million distinct CDR3 sequences, around 30% seen once. Sequenced material: cultured CD8+ T cells from PBMCs, taken from culture after CMV antigen stimulation. The receptor set was obtained from a human donor in good health (CMV status not recorded). Some clones in this sample may be carry-over from other donors' samples.

The J gene is TRBJ1-1, the V gene TRBV24-1; 9 nucleotides match TRBD1. Germline-derived CDR1 and CDR2 are KGHDR and SFDVKD. This CDR3 comprises 14 residues. V lost 5 bases to trimming and J lost 7 bases; unmatched junction nucleotides: 7. CDR3 sequence: CATSALGQGNEAFF. The CDR3 nucleotides are TGTGCCACCAGTGCCCTAGGACAGGGGAATGAAGCTTTCTTT.

The chain recombines TRBV7-2 with TRBJ2-1; D is perhaps TRBD1 or TRBD2 (5 bases each). With 3 bases removed from V and 8 bases from J, the gap between germline ends came to 17 bases. This CDR3 region has 15 residues. CDR1 and CDR2 from the germline V gene are SGHTA and FQGNSA. The DNA of the CDR3 is TGTGCCAGCAGCTTCCAATGGGGGAATCGGGATGAGCAGTTCTTC. Its protein product is CASSFQWGNRDEQFF.

This clonotype was counted a few times. The J gene is TRBJ2-7, the V gene TRBV12-3 or TRBV12-4; perhaps TRBD2 as D (7 bases). Trimming took off 7 bases at V and 4 bases at J, with 35 bases between the two ends. This CDR3 region has 20 residues. The CDR3, as DNA: TGTGCCAGCATCCTTACCATGATAAACGGCCATGCGGGGGCGGTGTACGAGCAGTACTTC. Translation: CASILTMINGHAGAVYEQYF.

This clonotype was detected a few times. The chain employs TRBV5-4 and TRBJ2-7, with 7 bases aligning to TRBD2. Trimming removed 0 bases from V and 5 bases from J; junction bases left unmatched: 5. Germline loops: CDR1 SGHNT, CDR2 YYREEE (reference sequence). The CDR3 runs to 14 residues. The CDR3 loop is CASSLGGTKDEQYV. The CDR3 DNA reads TGTGCCAGCAGCTTGGGGGGGACTAAGGACGAGCAGTACGTC.

J is TRBJ1-6 and V is TRBV27; D possibly corresponds to TRBD1 (5 bases). V shed 3 bases and J shed 7 bases, with 7 bases lying between them. Germline loops: CDR1 MNHEY, CDR2 SMNVEV (reference sequence). CDR3 length: 13 amino acids. The CDR3 spells CASSFSGNSPLHF. As DNA, the CDR3 is TGTGCCAGCAGTTTCTCAGGGAATTCACCCCTCCACTTT.